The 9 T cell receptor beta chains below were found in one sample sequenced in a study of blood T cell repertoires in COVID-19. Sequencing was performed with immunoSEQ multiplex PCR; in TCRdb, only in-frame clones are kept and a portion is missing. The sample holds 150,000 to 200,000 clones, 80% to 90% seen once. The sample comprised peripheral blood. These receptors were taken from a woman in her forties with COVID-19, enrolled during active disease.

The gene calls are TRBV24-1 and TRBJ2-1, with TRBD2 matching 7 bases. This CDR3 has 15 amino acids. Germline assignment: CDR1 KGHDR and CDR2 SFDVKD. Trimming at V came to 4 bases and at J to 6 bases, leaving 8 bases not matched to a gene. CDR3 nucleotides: TGTGCCACCAGTGAGGCTAGCGGCTTTGTCAATGAGCAGTTCTTC. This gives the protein CATSEASGFVNEQFF.

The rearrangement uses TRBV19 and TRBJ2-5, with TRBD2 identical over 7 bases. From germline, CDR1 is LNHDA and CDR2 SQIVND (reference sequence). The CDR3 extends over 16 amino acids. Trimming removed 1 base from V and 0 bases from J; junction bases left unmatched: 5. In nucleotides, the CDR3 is TGTGCCAGTAGTATAGGGGGCGGGAGTTACCAAGAGACCCAGTACTTC. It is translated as CASSIGGGSYQETQYF.

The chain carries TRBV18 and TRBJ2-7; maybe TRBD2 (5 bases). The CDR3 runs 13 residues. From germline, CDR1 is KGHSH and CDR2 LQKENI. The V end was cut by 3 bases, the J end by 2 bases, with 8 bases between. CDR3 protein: CASSPPGAYEQYF. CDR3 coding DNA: TGTGCCAGCTCACCCCCCGGGGCCTACGAGCAGTACTTC.

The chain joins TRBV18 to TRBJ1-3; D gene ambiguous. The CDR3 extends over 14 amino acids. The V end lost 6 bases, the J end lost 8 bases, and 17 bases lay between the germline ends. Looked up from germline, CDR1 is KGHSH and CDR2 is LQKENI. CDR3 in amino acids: CASSRQRGLDTIYF. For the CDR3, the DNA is TGTGCCAGCTCGCGACAACGGGGTTTGGACACCATATATTTT.

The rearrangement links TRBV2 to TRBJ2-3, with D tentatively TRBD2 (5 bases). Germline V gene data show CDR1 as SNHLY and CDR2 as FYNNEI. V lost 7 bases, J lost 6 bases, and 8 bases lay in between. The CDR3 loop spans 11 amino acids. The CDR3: CASNGGDTQYF. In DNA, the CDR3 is TGTGCCAGCAACGGCGGGGATACGCAGTATTTT.

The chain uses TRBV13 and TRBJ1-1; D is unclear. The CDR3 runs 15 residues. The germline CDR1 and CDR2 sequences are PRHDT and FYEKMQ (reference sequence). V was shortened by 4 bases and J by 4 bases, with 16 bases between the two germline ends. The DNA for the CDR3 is TGTGCCAGCAGCTCAATTGGGGAGAAAGTCACTGAAGCTTTCTTT. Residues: CASSSIGEKVTEAFF.

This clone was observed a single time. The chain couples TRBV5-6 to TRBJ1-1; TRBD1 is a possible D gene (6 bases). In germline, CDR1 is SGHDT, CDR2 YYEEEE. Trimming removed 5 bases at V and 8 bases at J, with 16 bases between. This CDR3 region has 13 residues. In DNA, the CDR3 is TGTGCCAGCAGTTTTACAGGGATTAAGGAAGCTTTCTTT. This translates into CASSFTGIKEAFF.

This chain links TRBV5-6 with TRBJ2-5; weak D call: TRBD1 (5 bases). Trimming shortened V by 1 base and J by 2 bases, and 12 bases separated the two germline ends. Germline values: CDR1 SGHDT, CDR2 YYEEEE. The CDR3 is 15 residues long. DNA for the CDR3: TGTGCCAGCAGCTTGATTCAGGGTCATCAAGAGACCCAGTACTTC. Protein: CASSLIQGHQETQYF.

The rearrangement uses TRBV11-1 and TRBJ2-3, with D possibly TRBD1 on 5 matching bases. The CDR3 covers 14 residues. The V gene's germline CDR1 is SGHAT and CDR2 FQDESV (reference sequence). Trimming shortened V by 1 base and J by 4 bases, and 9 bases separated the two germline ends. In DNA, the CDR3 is TGTGCCAGCAGCTTAGAAGCAGGGTCAGATACGCAGTATTTT. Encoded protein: CASSLEAGSDTQYF. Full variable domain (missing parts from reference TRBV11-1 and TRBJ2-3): EAEVAQSPRYKITEKSQAVAFWCDPISGHATLYWYRQILGQGPELLVQFQDESVVDDSQLPKDRFSAERLKGVDSTLKIQPAELGDSAMYLCASSLEAGSDTQYFGPGTRLTVL.